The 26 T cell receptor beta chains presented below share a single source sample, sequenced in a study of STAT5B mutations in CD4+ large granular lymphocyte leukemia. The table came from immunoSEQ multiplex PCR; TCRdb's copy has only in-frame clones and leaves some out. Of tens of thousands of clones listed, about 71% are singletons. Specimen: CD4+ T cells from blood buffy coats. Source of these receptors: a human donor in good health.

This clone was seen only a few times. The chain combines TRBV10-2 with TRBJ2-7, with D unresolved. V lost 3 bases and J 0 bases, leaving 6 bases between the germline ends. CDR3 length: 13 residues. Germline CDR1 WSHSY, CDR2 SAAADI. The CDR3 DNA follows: TGCGCCAGCAGTGATGGCAGCTCCTACGAGCAGTACTTC. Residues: CASSDGSSYEQYF.

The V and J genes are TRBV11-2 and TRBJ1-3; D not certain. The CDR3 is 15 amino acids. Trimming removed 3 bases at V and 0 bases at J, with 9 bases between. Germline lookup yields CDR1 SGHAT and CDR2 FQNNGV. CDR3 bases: TGTGCCAGCAGCTTCGGCAGCCTCTCTGGAAACACCATATATTTT. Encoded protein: CASSFGSLSGNTIYF. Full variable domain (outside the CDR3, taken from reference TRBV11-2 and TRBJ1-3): EAGVAQSPRYKIIEKRQSVAFWCNPISGHATLYWYQQILGQGPKLLIQFQNNGVVDDSQLPKDRFSAERLKGVDSTLKIQPAKLEDSAVYLCASSFGSLSGNTIYFGEGSWLTVV.

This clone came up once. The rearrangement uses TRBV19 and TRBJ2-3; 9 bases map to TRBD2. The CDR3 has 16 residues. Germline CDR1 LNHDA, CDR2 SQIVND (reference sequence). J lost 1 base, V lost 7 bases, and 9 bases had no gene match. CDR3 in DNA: TGTGCCAGTACACCTTGGGCTAGCGGGGGCACAGATACGCAGTATTTT. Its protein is CASTPWASGGTDTQYF.

The CDR3 DNA reads TGTGCCAGCATCAAATTGCGGGGGCGACGGGCAGATACGCAGTATTTT. Its protein is CASIKLRGRRADTQYF. The J gene is TRBJ2-3, the V gene TRBV6-6, with D possibly being TRBD2 (7 bases). V was clipped by 7 bases and J by 4 bases, with 21 bases between them. The CDR3 totals 16 residues. The germline V gene has CDR1 MNHNY and CDR2 SVGAGI (reference sequence).

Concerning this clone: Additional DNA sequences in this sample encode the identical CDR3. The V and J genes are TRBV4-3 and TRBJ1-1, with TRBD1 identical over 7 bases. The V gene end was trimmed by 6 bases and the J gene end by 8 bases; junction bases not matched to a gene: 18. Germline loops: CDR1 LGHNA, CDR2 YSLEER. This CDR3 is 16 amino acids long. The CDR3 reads CASSQRPDRIGTEAFF. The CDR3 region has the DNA TGCGCCAGCAGTCAACGGCCGGACAGGATAGGCACCGAAGCTTTCTTT.

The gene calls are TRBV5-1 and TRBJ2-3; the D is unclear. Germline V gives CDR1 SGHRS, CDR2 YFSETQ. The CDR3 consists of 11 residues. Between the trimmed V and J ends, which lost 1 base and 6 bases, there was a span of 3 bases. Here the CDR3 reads CASSLTDTQYF. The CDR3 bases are TGCGCCAGCAGCTTGACCGATACGCAGTATTTT.

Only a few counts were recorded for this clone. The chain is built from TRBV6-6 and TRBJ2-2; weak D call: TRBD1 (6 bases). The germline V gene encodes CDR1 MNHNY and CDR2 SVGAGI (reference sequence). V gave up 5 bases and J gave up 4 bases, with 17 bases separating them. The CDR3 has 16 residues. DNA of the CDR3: TGTGCCAGCAGTGCCCAGGTGGGGGCGGGCACCGGGGAGCTGTTTTTT. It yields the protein CASSAQVGAGTGELFF.

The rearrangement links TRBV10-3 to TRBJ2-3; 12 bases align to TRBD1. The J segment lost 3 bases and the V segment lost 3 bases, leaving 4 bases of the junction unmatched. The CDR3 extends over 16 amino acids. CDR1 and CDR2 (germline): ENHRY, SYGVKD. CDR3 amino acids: CAISEPGQGATDTQYF. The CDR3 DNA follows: TGTGCCATCAGTGAACCGGGACAGGGGGCAACAGATACGCAGTATTTT.

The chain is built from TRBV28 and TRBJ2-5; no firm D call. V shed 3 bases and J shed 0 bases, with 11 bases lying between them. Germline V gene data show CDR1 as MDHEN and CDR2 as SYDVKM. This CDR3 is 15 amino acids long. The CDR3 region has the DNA TGTGCCAGCAGTTTGGCTACGGTGTACCAAGAGACCCAGTACTTC. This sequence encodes CASSLATVYQETQYF.

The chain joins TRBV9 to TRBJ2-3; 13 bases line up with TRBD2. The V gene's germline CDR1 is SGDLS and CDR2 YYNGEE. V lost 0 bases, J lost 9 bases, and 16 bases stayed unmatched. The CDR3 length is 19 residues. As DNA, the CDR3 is TGTGCCAGCAGCGTAGCCGGGACTAGCGGGGTGGAAGAGGGGTCGACGCAGTATTTT. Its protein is CASSVAGTSGVEEGSTQYF. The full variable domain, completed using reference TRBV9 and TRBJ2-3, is DSGVTQTPKHLITATGQRVTLRCSPRSGDLSVYWYQQSLDQGLQFLIQYYNGEERAKGNILERFSAQQFPDLHSELNLSSLELGDSALYFCASSVAGTSGVEEGSTQYFGPGTRLTVL.

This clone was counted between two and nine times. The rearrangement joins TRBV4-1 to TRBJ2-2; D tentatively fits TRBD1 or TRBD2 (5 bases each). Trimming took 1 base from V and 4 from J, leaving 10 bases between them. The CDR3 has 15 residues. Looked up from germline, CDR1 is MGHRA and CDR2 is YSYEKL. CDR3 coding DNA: TGCGCCAGCAGCCAAGGAGATGGGGGCACCGGGGAGCTGTTTTTT. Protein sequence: CASSQGDGGTGELFF.

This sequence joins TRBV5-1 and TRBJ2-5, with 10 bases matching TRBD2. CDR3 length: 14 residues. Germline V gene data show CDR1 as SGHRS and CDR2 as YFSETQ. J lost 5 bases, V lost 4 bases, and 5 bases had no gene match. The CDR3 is CASSSGGAEETQYF. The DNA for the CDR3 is TGCGCCAGCAGCAGCGGGGGGGCTGAGGAGACCCAGTACTTC.

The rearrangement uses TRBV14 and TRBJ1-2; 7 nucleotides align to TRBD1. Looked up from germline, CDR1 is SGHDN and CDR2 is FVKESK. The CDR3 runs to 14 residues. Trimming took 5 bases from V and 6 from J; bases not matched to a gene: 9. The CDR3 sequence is CASSVNRGFDGYTF. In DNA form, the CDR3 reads TGTGCCAGCAGCGTTAACAGGGGTTTCGATGGCTACACCTTC.

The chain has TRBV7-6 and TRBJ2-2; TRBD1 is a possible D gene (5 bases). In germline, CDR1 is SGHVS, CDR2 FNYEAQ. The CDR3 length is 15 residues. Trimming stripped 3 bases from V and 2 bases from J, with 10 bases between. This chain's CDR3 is CASSFWQGNTGELFF. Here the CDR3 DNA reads TGTGCCAGCAGCTTCTGGCAGGGAAACACCGGGGAGCTGTTTTTT.

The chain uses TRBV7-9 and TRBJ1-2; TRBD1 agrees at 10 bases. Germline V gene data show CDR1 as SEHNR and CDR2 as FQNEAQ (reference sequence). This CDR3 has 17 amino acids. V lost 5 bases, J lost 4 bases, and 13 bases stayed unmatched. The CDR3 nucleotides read TGTGCCAGCAGCGCCGCCGGGACAGGGGTCCCTAGCTATGGCTACACCTTC. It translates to CASSAAGTGVPSYGYTF. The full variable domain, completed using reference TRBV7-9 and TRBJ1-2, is DTGVSQNPRHKITKRGQNVTFRCDPISEHNRLYWYRQTLGQGPEFLTYFQNEAQLEKSRLLSDRFSAERPKGSFSTLEIQRTEQGDSAMYLCASSAAGTGVPSYGYTFGSGTRLTVV.

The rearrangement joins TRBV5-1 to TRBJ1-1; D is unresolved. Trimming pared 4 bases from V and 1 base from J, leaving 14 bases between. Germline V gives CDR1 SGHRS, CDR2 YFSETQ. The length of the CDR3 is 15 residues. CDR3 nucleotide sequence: TGCGCCAGCAGCCCACGTCCGGCCGGGAACACTGAAGCTTTCTTT. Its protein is CASSPRPAGNTEAFF.

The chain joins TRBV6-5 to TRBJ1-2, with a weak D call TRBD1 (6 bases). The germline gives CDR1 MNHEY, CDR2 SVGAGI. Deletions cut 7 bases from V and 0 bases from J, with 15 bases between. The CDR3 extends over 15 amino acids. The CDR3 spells CASIQWTEANYGYTF. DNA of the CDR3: TGTGCCAGCATCCAGTGGACAGAAGCTAACTATGGCTACACCTTC.

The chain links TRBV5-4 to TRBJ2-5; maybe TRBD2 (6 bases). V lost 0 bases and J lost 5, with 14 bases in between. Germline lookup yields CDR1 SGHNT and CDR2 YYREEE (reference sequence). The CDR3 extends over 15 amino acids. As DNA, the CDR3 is TGTGCCAGCAGCTTGGGTGGCGGGGCCGGGGAGACCCAGTACTTC. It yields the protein CASSLGGGAGETQYF.

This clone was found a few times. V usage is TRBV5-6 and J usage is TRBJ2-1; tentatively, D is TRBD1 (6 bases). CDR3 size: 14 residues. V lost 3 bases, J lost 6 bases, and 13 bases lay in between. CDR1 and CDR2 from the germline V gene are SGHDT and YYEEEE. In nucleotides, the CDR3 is TGTGCCAGCAGCTCCTGGACAGTGAGCAATGAGCAGTTCTTC. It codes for CASSSWTVSNEQFF.

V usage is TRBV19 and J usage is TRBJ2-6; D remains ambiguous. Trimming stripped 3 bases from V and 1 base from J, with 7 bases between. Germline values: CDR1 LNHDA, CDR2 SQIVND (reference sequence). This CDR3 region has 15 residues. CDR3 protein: CASSMYRSGANVLTF. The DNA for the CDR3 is TGTGCCAGTAGTATGTATAGATCTGGGGCCAACGTCCTGACTTTC.

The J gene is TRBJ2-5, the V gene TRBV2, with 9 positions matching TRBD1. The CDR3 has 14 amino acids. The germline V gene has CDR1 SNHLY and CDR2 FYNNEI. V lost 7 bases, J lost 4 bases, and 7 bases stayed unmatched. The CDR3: CASKTDRGSETQYF. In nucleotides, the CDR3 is TGTGCCAGCAAAACTGACAGGGGGTCAGAGACCCAGTACTTC.

CDR3 in DNA: TGCGCCAGCAGCTTGGATCTGGTGGGGGACAGCAACAATTCACCCCTCCACTTT. Translation: CASSLDLVGDSNNSPLHF. The chain recombines TRBV5-1 with TRBJ1-6; TRBD1 aligns across 7 bases. There are 18 residues in the CDR3. Germline trimming cut 0 bases from V and 7 bases from J; bases unmatched to any gene: 13. Germline V gene lookup returns CDR1 SGHRS and CDR2 YFSETQ.

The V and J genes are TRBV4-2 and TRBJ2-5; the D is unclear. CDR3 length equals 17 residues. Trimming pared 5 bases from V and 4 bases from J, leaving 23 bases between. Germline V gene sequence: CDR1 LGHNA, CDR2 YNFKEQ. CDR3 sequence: CASSKTLPRRGLETQYF. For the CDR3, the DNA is TGTGCCAGCAGCAAAACACTCCCTAGGAGAGGCCTAGAGACCCAGTACTTC.

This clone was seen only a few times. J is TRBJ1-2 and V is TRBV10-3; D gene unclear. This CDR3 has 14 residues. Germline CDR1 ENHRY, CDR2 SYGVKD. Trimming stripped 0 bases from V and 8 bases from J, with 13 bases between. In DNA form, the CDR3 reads TGTGCCATCAGTGAGTCGACTGAGGTGGAGGGCTACACCTTC. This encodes CAISESTEVEGYTF.

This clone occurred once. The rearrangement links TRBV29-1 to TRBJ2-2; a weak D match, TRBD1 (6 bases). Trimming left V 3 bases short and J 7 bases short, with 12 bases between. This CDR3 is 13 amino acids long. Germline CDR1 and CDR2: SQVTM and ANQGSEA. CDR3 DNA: TGCAGCGTTGACGCAGGGGTGGGCGGGGAGCTGTTTTTT. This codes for CSVDAGVGGELFF.

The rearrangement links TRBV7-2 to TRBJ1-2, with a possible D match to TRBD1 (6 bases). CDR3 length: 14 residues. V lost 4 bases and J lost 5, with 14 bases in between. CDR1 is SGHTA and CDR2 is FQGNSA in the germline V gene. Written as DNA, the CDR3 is TGTGCCAGCAGCTCGGACAGCCAACATTATGGCTACACCTTC. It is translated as CASSSDSQHYGYTF.